Each of the 32 T cell receptor beta chains below was sequenced from the same sample in a study of shared clonotypes between healthy human individuals. Profiled with immunoSEQ multiplex PCR; TCRdb holds only in-frame clones, not every one. The sample has 400,000 to 500,000 clones, around 80% seen once. Sequences were obtained from PBMCs. These receptor sequences come from a woman aged 40 to 50 in good health. Some clones in this sample may be carry-over from other donors' samples.

This clone was found a few times. This rearrangement joins TRBV30 to TRBJ1-1, with unresolved D. Germline V lookup: CDR1 GTSNPN, CDR2 SVGIG (reference sequence). The CDR3 has 13 amino acids. The CDR3 region has the DNA TGTTATCCTTCACAGCCCCGGAGGACTGAAGCTTTCTTT. Amino acids: CYPSQPRRTEAFF. The variable domain in full, with the rest retrieved from reference TRBV30 and TRBJ1-1, is SQTIHQWPATLVQPVGSPLSLECTVEGTSNPNLYWYRQAAGRGLQLLFYSVGIGQISSEVPQNLSASRPQDRQFILSSKKLLLSDSGFYLCYPSQPRRTEAFFGQGTRLTVV.

This clone was seen repeatedly, ten times or more. The chain links TRBV4-3 to TRBJ2-5; D gene uncertain. Trimming left V 5 bases short and J 5 bases short, with 15 bases between. The CDR3 runs to 14 residues. Per the germline V gene, CDR1 is LGHNA and CDR2 is YSLEER. CDR3 sequence reads: CASSLRVDGETQYF. The DNA of the CDR3 is TGCGCCAGCAGCTTGCGAGTGGATGGGGAGACCCAGTACTTC.

This clone was detected once. V is TRBV7-2 and J is TRBJ2-7; 10 bases are a match to TRBD1. CDR3 length: 16 residues. The V and J ends lost 7 bases and 3 bases, in that order; junction bases with no gene match: 12. Germline V gives CDR1 SGHTA, CDR2 FQGNSA. The CDR3: CASTGSLGQGYYEQYF. The CDR3, as DNA: TGTGCCAGCACAGGGTCGTTGGGACAGGGGTACTACGAGCAGTACTTC.

Notes on this clone: The sample has other DNA sequences that encode this CDR3 too. This sequence joins TRBV7-9 and TRBJ1-6, with unresolved D. The V and J ends lost 0 bases and 10 bases respectively, with 4 bases between them. Germline-derived CDR1 and CDR2 are SEHNR and FQNEAQ (reference sequence). This CDR3 is 12 amino acids long. CDR3 sequence: CASSLADSPLHF. The CDR3 DNA is TGTGCCAGCAGCTTAGCTGACTCACCCCTCCACTTT. Full variable domain (remainder filled in from reference TRBV7-9 and TRBJ1-6): DTGVSQNPRHKITKRGQNVTFRCDPISEHNRLYWYRQTLGQGPEFLTYFQNEAQLEKSRLLSDRFSAERPKGSFSTLEIQRTEQGDSAMYLCASSLADSPLHFGNGTRLTVT.

The rearrangement uses TRBV10-3 and TRBJ2-2; D gene unclear. Germline-derived CDR1 and CDR2 are ENHRY and SYGVKD. V was pared by 1 base and J by 3 bases, with 15 bases between. The CDR3 sequence is 17 residues long. The CDR3 DNA reads as TGTGCCATCAGTGAGTTAGGACCGCGGCAGGACACCGGGGAGCTGTTTTTT. It is translated as CAISELGPRQDTGELFF.

The CDR3 region has the DNA TGTGCCAGCAGCTTGGCCACCCAGTACGAGCAGTACTTC. It is translated as CASSLATQYEQYF. The V call is TRBV5-6, the J call TRBJ2-7; no clear D. CDR1 is SGHDT, CDR2 YYEEEE, per germline. Trimming left V 0 bases short and J 4 bases short, with 8 bases between. The CDR3 extends over 13 amino acids.

This chain joins TRBV19 and TRBJ2-7, with no clear D. From germline, CDR1 is LNHDA and CDR2 SQIVND (reference sequence). The V gene lost 9 bases and the J gene lost 3 bases, with 6 bases spanning the gap. The CDR3 runs to 10 residues. Here the CDR3 reads CARTGYEQYF. The CDR3 DNA sequence: TGTGCCAGAACGGGCTACGAGCAGTACTTC.

The chain links TRBV28 to TRBJ2-1; no clear D gene. Germline assignment: CDR1 MDHEN and CDR2 SYDVKM. This CDR3 has 16 residues. The V and J ends lost 7 bases and 1 base respectively, with 17 bases between them. CDR3 DNA sequence: TGTGCCAGCACCCCCCCGGGCGGAACATCCTACAATGAGCAGTTCTTC. The encoded protein is CASTPPGGTSYNEQFF.

The V call is TRBV6-6, the J call TRBJ2-3; a weak D match, TRBD2 (7 bases). Trimming took off 0 bases at V and 2 bases at J, with 9 bases between the two ends. Germline V gene sequence: CDR1 MNHNY, CDR2 SVGAGI (reference sequence). This CDR3 spans 15 amino acids. CDR3 DNA sequence: TGTGCCAGCAGTTACTCTGCGGGGGCCACAGATACGCAGTATTTT. It codes for CASSYSAGATDTQYF.

The J gene is TRBJ2-3, the V gene TRBV11-1; D possibly corresponds to TRBD1 (5 bases). The V and J ends lost 2 bases and 2 bases respectively, with 11 bases between them. CDR1 and CDR2 from the germline V gene are SGHAT and FQDESV (reference sequence). This CDR3 has 15 residues. The CDR3 loop reads CASSLSGHLTDTQYF. The CDR3 bases are TGTGCCAGCAGCTTATCAGGGCACCTCACAGATACGCAGTATTTT.

This chain links TRBV5-4 with TRBJ1-5, with 7 positions matching TRBD1. The germline V gene encodes CDR1 SGHNT and CDR2 YYREEE (reference sequence). The CDR3 is made up of 12 amino acids. V was pared by 7 bases and J by 4 bases, with 2 bases of the junction left unmatched. The CDR3 spells CASGTDNQPQHF. CDR3 DNA: TGTGCCAGCGGGACAGATAATCAGCCCCAGCATTTT.

The rearrangement uses TRBV28 and TRBJ1-5; 10 bases are a match to TRBD1. Germline V gives CDR1 MDHEN, CDR2 SYDVKM. Trimming removed 5 bases from V and 7 bases from J; junction bases left unmatched: 2. The CDR3 is 13 residues long. DNA of the CDR3: TGTGCCAGCAGTCTGGACAGGGGGCAGCCCCAGCATTTT. It specifies CASSLDRGQPQHF.

CDR3 coding DNA: TGTGCCAGCAGGACCACAGTTTTCTATGGCTACACCTTC. Its translation: CASRTTVFYGYTF. The chain has TRBV2 and TRBJ1-2; D call uncertain. V lost 6 bases and J 4 bases, leaving 12 bases between the germline ends. Germline V gene data show CDR1 as SNHLY and CDR2 as FYNNEI. There are 13 residues in the CDR3. Full variable domain (remainder filled in from reference TRBV2 and TRBJ1-2): EPEVTQTPSHQVTQMGQEVILRCVPISNHLYFYWYRQILGQKVEFLVSFYNNEISEKSEIFDDQFSVERPDGSNFTLKIRSTKLEDSAMYFCASRTTVFYGYTFGSGTRLTVV.

The chain employs TRBV30 and TRBJ2-7; TRBD2 agrees at 9 bases. V trimming: 3 bases; J trimming: 5 bases; junction bases outside the gene matches: 14. The length of the CDR3 is 16 residues. The germline CDR1 and CDR2 sequences are GTSNPN and SVGIG (reference sequence). CDR3 loop: CAWRARPASGTHEQYF. The CDR3 bases are TGTGCCTGGAGAGCCCGCCCGGCTAGCGGGACGCACGAGCAGTACTTC. Supplemented by reference TRBV30 and TRBJ2-7, the full variable domain reads SQTIHQWPATLVQPVGSPLSLECTVEGTSNPNLYWYRQAAGRGLQLLFYSVGIGQISSEVPQNLSASRPQDRQFILSSKKLLLSDSGFYLCAWRARPASGTHEQYFGPGTRLTVT.

The chain couples TRBV6-1 to TRBJ1-2; no reliable D call. Germline CDR1 is MNHNS and CDR2 is SASEGT. CDR3 size: 13 residues. V was shortened by 2 bases and J by 4 bases, with 8 bases between the two germline ends. CDR3 amino acids: CASSESGIYGYTF. The CDR3 nucleotides read TGTGCCAGCAGTGAATCGGGTATCTATGGCTACACCTTC.

This sequence joins TRBV15 and TRBJ2-1, with 9 nucleotides matching TRBD1. After removal of 4 bases from V and 4 bases from J, the junction contained 20 bases not matched to a gene. Germline CDR1 reads LNHNV; CDR2 reads YYDKDF (reference sequence). This CDR3 has 20 residues. The DNA of the CDR3 is TGTGCCACCAGCAAGACGCCGGGACAGGGTAGGGGCCTTACGTACAATGAGCAGTTCTTC. It yields the protein CATSKTPGQGRGLTYNEQFF.

The chain combines TRBV9 with TRBJ2-2, with D perhaps matching TRBD1 (5 bases). The CDR3 is 15 residues long. With 2 bases removed from V and 3 bases from J, the gap between germline ends came to 11 bases. Germline V gene lookup returns CDR1 SGDLS and CDR2 YYNGEE. The CDR3 region is CASSVQGSDTGELFF. CDR3 in DNA: TGTGCCAGCAGCGTGCAGGGATCGGACACCGGGGAGCTGTTTTTT.

The V call is TRBV18, the J call TRBJ2-7; TRBD1 aligns across 9 bases. This CDR3 has 14 amino acids. Germline CDR1 is KGHSH and CDR2 is LQKENI. The ends lost 6 bases at V and 3 bases at J; junction bases unmatched: 6. CDR3 loop: CASSYRDRVYEQYF. CDR3 coding DNA: TGTGCCAGCTCGTACCGGGACAGGGTCTACGAGCAGTACTTC.

V gene TRBV28 combines with J gene TRBJ1-1; 8 bases agree with TRBD1. The trim removed 6 bases at V and 3 bases at J, leaving 15 bases unmatched. CDR3 length equals 17 residues. Germline V gene sequence: CDR1 MDHEN, CDR2 SYDVKM. The CDR3 DNA reads TGTGCCAGCAGGACTAGGGATAAGACAGGGGTGGACACTGAAGCTTTCTTT. This sequence encodes CASRTRDKTGVDTEAFF. The variable domain in full, with the rest retrieved from reference TRBV28 and TRBJ1-1, is DVKVTQSSRYLVKRTGEKVFLECVQDMDHENMFWYRQDPGLGLRLIYFSYDVKMKEKGDIPEGYSVSREKKERFSLILESASTNQTSMYLCASRTRDKTGVDTEAFFGQGTRLTVV.

The chain carries TRBV2 and TRBJ2-5; 12 positions match TRBD2. V lost 6 bases to trimming and J lost 5 bases; unmatched junction nucleotides: 4. This CDR3 is 14 amino acids long. Germline V gene sequence: CDR1 SNHLY, CDR2 FYNNEI. In DNA, the CDR3 is TGTGCCAGCAGGGGGCTAGCGGGAGGGGAGACCCAGTACTTC. This gives the protein CASRGLAGGETQYF.

A few counts support this clone. The chain carries TRBV7-9 and TRBJ1-5, with 8 bases fitting TRBD1. Germline V gene lookup returns CDR1 SEHNR and CDR2 FQNEAQ (reference sequence). The V gene end was trimmed by 4 bases and the J gene end by 3 bases; junction bases not matched to a gene: 11. CDR3 length: 17 residues. The CDR3 bases are TGTGCCAGCAGCTCCACCGGGACAGGTGATTTCAATCAGCCCCAGCATTTT. Residues: CASSSTGTGDFNQPQHF.

This clone was observed a few times. V gene TRBV28 combines with J gene TRBJ2-3; tentative D call: TRBD2 (5 bases). CDR3 length: 16 residues. CDR1 is MDHEN, CDR2 SYDVKM, per germline. Trimming took 3 bases from V and 5 from J, leaving 18 bases between them. The CDR3 DNA is TGTGCCAGCAGTTTGGGCGGAGCGGCCATGGGAGATACGCAGTATTTT. Translation: CASSLGGAAMGDTQYF.

The V gene is TRBV5-1, the J gene TRBJ2-1; 9 bases agree with TRBD2. The CDR3 has 15 amino acids. After removal of 4 bases from V and 6 bases from J, the junction contained 8 bases not matched to a gene. Germline V lookup: CDR1 SGHRS, CDR2 YFSETQ. The CDR3 sequence: CASSPGTSSGNEQFF. As DNA, the CDR3 is TGCGCCAGCAGCCCCGGGACTAGCTCGGGCAATGAGCAGTTCTTC.

This sequence joins TRBV28 and TRBJ1-2; no clear D. Trimming stripped 3 bases from V and 4 bases from J, with 6 bases between. Per germline, CDR1 MDHEN and CDR2 SYDVKM. CDR3 length equals 12 residues. The CDR3: CASSFGIYGYTF. CDR3 in DNA: TGTGCCAGCAGTTTCGGAATCTATGGCTACACCTTC.

This chain links TRBV6-4 with TRBJ1-1; D unresolved. Trimming removed 4 bases at V and 0 bases at J, with 6 bases between. The CDR3 is 13 amino acids. CDR1 and CDR2 (germline): MRHNA, SNTAGT. DNA for the CDR3: TGTGCCAGCAGTGTCTCCATGAACACTGAAGCTTTCTTT. It specifies CASSVSMNTEAFF.

V is TRBV15 and J is TRBJ2-1; the match to TRBD2 covers 10 bases. CDR3 length: 16 residues. Germline values: CDR1 LNHNV, CDR2 YYDKDF (reference sequence). The V and J ends lost 2 bases and 10 bases, in that order; junction bases with no gene match: 11. The CDR3, as DNA: TGTGCCACCAGCAGACCGGGACTAGCGTTTCTTAGAGAGCAGTTCTTC. This sequence encodes CATSRPGLAFLREQFF.

The gene calls are TRBV30 and TRBJ2-1, with D perhaps matching TRBD2 (5 bases). The germline V gene has CDR1 GTSNPN and CDR2 SVGIG (reference sequence). The CDR3 runs 13 residues. V was trimmed by 5 bases and J by 4 bases, leaving 12 bases between them. The CDR3 DNA is TGTGCCTGGGCGGGCTGGAATTACAATGAGCAGTTCTTC. It encodes CAWAGWNYNEQFF.

The chain combines TRBV15 with TRBJ2-7, with unresolved D. The CDR3 runs to 14 residues. The germline gives CDR1 LNHNV, CDR2 YYDKDF (reference sequence). Deletions cut 4 bases from V and 2 bases from J, with 12 bases between. The CDR3 is CATSKWTAPYEQYF. CDR3 coding DNA: TGTGCCACCAGCAAATGGACCGCTCCCTACGAGCAGTACTTC.

V usage is TRBV6-1 and J usage is TRBJ2-7; the match to TRBD1 covers 8 bases. This CDR3 is 15 amino acids long. CDR1 MNHNS and CDR2 SASEGT come from the germline V gene. Losses at the gene ends were 6 bases for V and 3 bases for J; bases not matched to a gene: 10. The CDR3 region is CASRPRQGTVYEQYF. The DNA for the CDR3 is TGTGCCAGCAGGCCAAGACAGGGGACGGTCTACGAGCAGTACTTC.

CDR3 in amino acids: CASSERSSYEQYF. In DNA, the CDR3 is TGTGCCAGCAGTGAACGCAGTTCCTACGAGCAGTACTTC. The rearrangement links TRBV6-4 to TRBJ2-7; D call uncertain. Per the germline V gene, CDR1 is MRHNA and CDR2 is SNTAGT. V lost 3 bases and J 1 base, leaving 7 bases between the germline ends. This CDR3 contains 13 residues.

The chain combines TRBV7-3 with TRBJ2-3; 8 bases are a match to TRBD2. This CDR3 region has 16 residues. J lost 4 bases, V lost 5 bases, and 11 bases had no gene match. Germline V CDR1 and CDR2: SGHTA, FQGTGA. The CDR3 loop is CASSPHGGGRADTQYF. The CDR3 coding sequence is TGTGCCAGCAGCCCCCATGGCGGGGGGCGAGCAGATACGCAGTATTTT.

This clone was found a few times. This specimen includes other DNA sequences encoding the same CDR3. V and J are TRBV7-9 and TRBJ1-5; a weak D match, TRBD1 (6 bases). The ends were cut back, 2 bases at V and 1 base at J, with 6 bases in the middle. The CDR3 contains 14 residues. Germline V CDR1 and CDR2: SEHNR, FQNEAQ (reference sequence). The chain's CDR3 is CASSLQGSNQPQHF. The CDR3 nucleotides are TGTGCCAGCAGCTTACAGGGGAGCAATCAGCCCCAGCATTTT.